The T cell receptor (beta chain) described here comes from a study of cytomegalovirus exposure and HLA in healthy donors (dated by TCRdb to the late 2010s). Broadly, across the study: An earlier analysis of approximately 640 of the donors reported 276 Gb of sequence data and approximately 110 million unique TCR beta sequences from roughly 200 million T cells. Class I and class II HLA loci were covered by the typing at four-digit resolution. About 300 gigabases of sequencing data and around 87 million unique TCR sequences were included in an early release covering about 700 HLA-typed donors. Along with the roughly 700-subject first cohort, a separate validation cohort of 120 different subjects was used. The study aimed to test whether signatures of past pathogen exposure could be identified by cataloging public T cell receptors. To predict cytomegalovirus infection status, the study brought together high-throughput TCR immunosequencing, statistical association of individual TCRs with disease status, and machine learning. Using immunosequencing, the study profiled T cell repertoires from approximately 700 subjects and related those repertoires to cytomegalovirus serostatus. Among 398 genotyped donors of the cohort, an average of around 240,000 unique TCR beta nucleotide sequences were sequenced per donor, around 20% of them non-productive. Donor age, sex, ethnicity and CMV serostatus were compiled together with the repertoire data. Every repertoire in the discovery cohort had been generated on one and the same sequencing platform. Of the approximately 400 genotyped donors, approximately 80% were placed in the genetic ancestry cluster associated with self-reported Caucasian donors. A later analysis re-analyzed previously published TCR beta repertoires from roughly 690 donors and added high-resolution HLA genotyping to study TCR occurrence patterns. To decide whether each TCR beta V gene segment behaved as functional or pseudogenic, an earlier analysis of some 580 of the donors relied on high-throughput TCR beta sequencing. The number of donors typed differed by locus, with roughly 629-640 for A, B, C, DRB1 and DQB1, 522 for DQA1, 600 to 610 for DPA1, and 450 to 480 for DPB1. A few DR-DQ haplotypes were treated as single units for association and clustering because of strong linkage in the cohort. The later analysis used no new phenotypic data to find candidate immune exposures, relying instead on TCR beta sequences and their occurrence across donors. A later genetic analysis took genome-wide SNP genotypes for about 65% of the 666 donors and used that subset as a discovery cohort.

Looking up the germline V gene yields CDR1 SGHRS and CDR2 YFSETQ. Trimming removed 4 bases from V and 6 bases from J; the gene matches leave 5 bases unexplained. There are 13 amino acids in the CDR3, from cysteine to phenylalanine inclusive. Solely the CDR3 DNA is kept, with 39 bases framed from the first base. The cohort consisted of some 670 healthy bone marrow donors. At the time of sampling, every cohort member was nominally healthy, though immune exposures that went unrecorded were likely present. The donor was CMV seronegative and belonged to the group of 352 seronegative cohort members. A peripheral blood sample was collected from each donor, and TCR beta sequencing was performed on peripheral blood mononuclear cells. The Qiagen DNeasy Blood Extraction Kit was used to extract genomic DNA from the blood cell samples. The method was the immunoSEQ multiplex PCR assay. The multiplex PCR relied on a mix of 60 forward primers for TCR Vbeta segments and 13 reverse primers for TCR Jbeta segments. The CDR3 region of rearranged TCR beta genes was amplified from genomic DNA with a multiplex PCR assay. The amplified TCR beta libraries were sequenced on the Illumina HiSeq System as 87-base-pair reads. The original pipeline was this. A later analysis counted tens of millions of unique TCR beta chains across the 550 to 800 repertoires, and some 12 million of these chains were shared by at least two donors. To remove PCR and sequencing errors, raw reads were error-corrected and collapsed into unique sequences using a nearest-neighbor algorithm that merged closely related sequences. CDR3 sequences were aligned to IMGT reference sequences to assign V, D and J gene segments. For a sequence to be retained, a match of at least six nucleotides to both a V gene segment and a J gene segment was required. A rearrangement counted as productive if the CDR3 had no stop codons and remained in frame with V and J, and every other rearrangement counted as non-productive. CDR3 was defined according to IMGT convention as the region running from the second conserved V-encoded cysteine to the conserved J-encoded phenylalanine. In an earlier analysis of just under 600 of the donors, sequences lacking an unambiguous match to a single V gene segment were excluded. An earlier analysis of 587 of the donors classified V segments as functional when productive rearrangements were above 56.7% and as segregating when the standard deviation between donors was above 5%. A statistical classification framework was built to diagnose cytomegalovirus status from the catalog of TCR beta chain sequences. A later analysis assigned V and J genes by comparing TCR nucleotide sequences with IMGT/GENE-DB human TR gene sequences. A later analysis assigned CDR3 sequences and most-parsimonious VDJ recombination scenarios with the TCRdist pipeline. A later analysis defined each TCR beta chain by its CDR3 amino acid sequence plus V-gene family, and excluded reads lacking a unique V-gene family. In a later analysis, 500 to 650 highly shared, low-generation-probability nucleotide sequences were removed to address suspected cross-contamination and a sequencing artifact. In a later analysis, a clonal expansion index for each public chain was calculated from normalized within-repertoire ranks of inferred template counts. In a later analysis, generation probabilities were computed using a VDJ recombination model fitted to out-of-frame rearrangements, and the results were checked against IGoR. Hypergeometric tests were used in a later analysis to score TCR-TCR, TCR-HLA and TCR-CMV co-occurrence, with a repertoire-size bias correction applied to the TCR pairs. To estimate false discovery rates, a later analysis permuted the HLA or CMV assignments 20 times. In a later analysis, co-occurring TCRs were grouped using DBSCAN, and TCRdist sequence similarity was added for clustering within HLA-allele-positive subsets. Repertoires with fewer than 30,000 or more than 120,000 public chains, plus five repertoires with anomalous nucleotide sharing, were excluded from co-occurrence clustering. TCRdb re-hosts the immuneACCESS table, in-frame sequences only. Its copies lack some clones; in the studies checked, an unresolved V gene accounts for under half of them, and the cause for the rest is not known. That table gives V, J and clone size, and the DNA gave D and trimming. The sample table gives approximately 140,000 clones. The ten largest clones add up to about 1.6% of the sample.

A word on this clone: This clone's antigen is unknown.

Paper-wide results and their limitations: A later genetic analysis associated a missense DCLRE1C variant with V-gene and J-gene trimming of TCR beta chains, and an independent cohort replicated the association. Sequencing depth was assumed to be roughly uniform across donors in the presence/absence analyses, though that assumption may not hold. Linkage disequilibrium might explain the correlated functional status among segregating V segments, but an unknown experimental factor could not be excluded. A few of the identified cytomegalovirus-associated TCR beta chains were confirmed in vitro to be specific for cytomegalovirus antigens. The study listed 150 to 200 TCR beta chains as associated with cytomegalovirus. A later analysis found that most CMV-associated TCR beta chains appeared HLA-restricted, with HLA associations seemingly driven largely by CMV exposure. In a later genetic analysis, fewer N-insertions in productive TCRs were reported among donors in an Asian-associated ancestry cluster than the roughly 700-donor mean. Most TCR sequences were seen in very few donors, while some public TCRs were found in many individuals. In a later analysis, HLA-associated TCR beta chains were found to be more clonally expanded and to have lower generation probabilities than equally common non-associated chains. A cluster of highly shared sequence variants was judged likely to be a technical artifact of the sequencing pipeline. In a later analysis, TCR association rates were found to vary across HLA loci, with the most associated TCRs seen for DRB1 alleles and the fewest for HLA-C alleles. An earlier analysis of approximately 530 of the donors showed that most TCR beta V segments appeared in productive rearrangements either about 87% or about 30% of the time, which broadly matched IMGT annotations. According to the authors, the approach could potentially be generalized to other disease states and immunological phenotypes. Because HLA typing was missing for some donors at each locus, association tests included only the typed subset. Several of the top co-occurrence clusters appeared to be linked to parvovirus B19, influenza, CMV and Epstein-Barr virus, according to a later analysis. At a false discovery rate of 0.05, a later analysis linked under 20,000 TCR beta sequences to specific HLA alleles. This cohort had only TCR beta chains sequenced, and the lack of alpha or paired-chain data limited which features could be detected. For the cohort, immune exposure information was limited to CMV serostatus. The earlier analysis of 587 of the donors excluded around 17 rarely observed V segments, including chromosome 9 orphons, because counts were too low. The classifier was reported to diagnose cytomegalovirus status with high specificity and sensitivity in both the original and validation cohorts. When HLA alleles, especially DR and DQ, strongly co-occurred, attributing TCR associations to individual alleles was difficult. Because the 87-base-pair reads could not distinguish some IMGT-functional V segments, including TRBV6-2 and TRBV6-3, those segments were excluded. A further reported finding was that TCR beta sequences accurately predicted the HLA-A and HLA-B alleles for most subjects in the first cohort.

Here the chain combines TRBV5-1 and TRBJ2-7, with 9 middle bases fitting TRBD1. The sequence came from a woman between 50 and 59 years old in good health and CMV-seronegative. Sequenced sample: PBMCs. The CDR3 in this case is CASSHGQGREQYF. The sequence in DNA is TGCGCCAGCAGCCACGGACAGGGGCGCGAGCAGTACTTC.